These T cell receptor beta chains were read from a single sample in a study of blood T cell repertoires in COVID-19. TCRdb's copy holds only in-frame clones and misses some; the assay was immunoSEQ multiplex PCR. The sample records fewer than 250,000 clones, around four fifths being singletons. The sequencing input was peripheral blood. Receptors were obtained from a man in his 60s with COVID-19, enrolled during active disease. Both conserved end residues are part of each CDR3. Fields, in order: J gene, V gene, clone size, D gene, CDR3 DNA, CDR3 protein. A D gene is named only where the DNA matches it firmly. Only part of the rows carry a size: once, few, many, or a class if the clone is expanded.

J gene: TRBJ1-1; V gene: TRBV27; clone size: -; D gene: TRBD1; CDR3 DNA: TGTGCCAGCAGTAGACAGGGGGCAATATCTGAAGCTTTCTTT; CDR3 protein: CASSRQGAISEAFF
J gene: TRBJ1-1; V gene: TRBV2; clone size: few; D gene: TRBD1; CDR3 DNA: TGTGCCAGCAGTCGACAGGGGATGAACACTGAAGCTTTCTTT; CDR3 protein: CASSRQGMNTEAFF
J gene: TRBJ1-2; V gene: TRBV30; clone size: few; D gene: -; CDR3 DNA: TGTGCCTGGGTCCGGGACACAGATAACTATGGCTACACCTTC; CDR3 protein: CAWVRDTDNYGYTF
J gene: TRBJ2-3; V gene: TRBV5-4; clone size: -; D gene: -; CDR3 DNA: TGTGCCAGCAGCTTGGACGGGGATACGCAGTATTTT; CDR3 protein: CASSLDGDTQYF
J gene: TRBJ2-4; V gene: TRBV11-2; clone size: -; D gene: TRBD1; CDR3 DNA: TGTGCCAGCAGCTTATATAGGACAGGGATAGCCAAAAACATTCAGTACTTC; CDR3 protein: CASSLYRTGIAKNIQYF
J gene: TRBJ2-5; V gene: TRBV4-1; clone size: once; D gene: TRBD2; CDR3 DNA: TGCGCCAGCAGCCAAGGGAGCGGGAGGGCCCTGAGAGAGACCCAGTACTTC; CDR3 protein: CASSQGSGRALRETQYF
J gene: TRBJ1-6; V gene: TRBV15; clone size: -; D gene: -; CDR3 DNA: TGTGCCACCAGCAGAAGTACGACAAACGACTCACCCCTCCACTTT; CDR3 protein: CATSRSTTNDSPLHF
J gene: TRBJ1-2; V gene: TRBV28; clone size: -; D gene: TRBD1; CDR3 DNA: TGTGCCAGCAGTTCCGGGACAGCCTATGGCTACACCTTC; CDR3 protein: CASSSGTAYGYTF
J gene: TRBJ1-5; V gene: TRBV29-1; clone size: -; D gene: -; CDR3 DNA: TGCAGCGTTTCGTCAGGGGTTAATCAGCCCCAGCATTTT; CDR3 protein: CSVSSGVNQPQHF
J gene: TRBJ1-1; V gene: TRBV29-1; clone size: -; D gene: -; CDR3 DNA: TGCAGCGTTGAAGTCCCCGGAGGTTACACTGAAGCTTTCTTT; CDR3 protein: CSVEVPGGYTEAFF
J gene: TRBJ2-1; V gene: TRBV14; clone size: -; D gene: TRBD2; CDR3 DNA: TGTGCCAGCAGCCAAGGAGCGGGAGGTGCCAATGAGCAGTTCTTC; CDR3 protein: CASSQGAGGANEQFF
J gene: TRBJ2-5; V gene: TRBV5-4; clone size: few; D gene: -; CDR3 DNA: TGTGCCAGCAGCTTGCTAGCACAAGAGACCCAGTACTTC; CDR3 protein: CASSLLAQETQYF
J gene: TRBJ1-5; V gene: TRBV2; clone size: -; D gene: -; CDR3 DNA: TGTGCCAGCAGTGATGAAGGCAGGGGTCAGCCCCAGCATTTT; CDR3 protein: CASSDEGRGQPQHF
J gene: TRBJ2-6; V gene: TRBV27; clone size: -; D gene: -; CDR3 DNA: TGTGCCAGCAGAGGACTGAGCTCTGGGGCCAACGTCCTGACTTTC; CDR3 protein: CASRGLSSGANVLTF
J gene: TRBJ2-3; V gene: TRBV10-3; clone size: -; D gene: TRBD2; CDR3 DNA: TGTGCCATCAGATTGGGAGCGGGGGGCACAGATACGCAGTATTTT; CDR3 protein: CAIRLGAGGTDTQYF
J gene: TRBJ1-6; V gene: TRBV5-1; clone size: -; D gene: TRBD1; CDR3 DNA: TGCGCCAGCAGCCCTGGGACAGTGAAAAATAATTCACCCCTCCACTTT; CDR3 protein: CASSPGTVKNNSPLHF
J gene: TRBJ2-3; V gene: TRBV24-1; clone size: -; D gene: -; CDR3 DNA: TGTGCCACCAGTGACCTAGGTAGCACAGATACGCAGTATTTT; CDR3 protein: CATSDLGSTDTQYF
J gene: TRBJ1-3; V gene: TRBV19; clone size: -; D gene: -; CDR3 DNA: TGTGCCAGGAAAACCCAGGGAAGCGTCCCTGGAAACACCATATATTTT; CDR3 protein: CARKTQGSVPGNTIYF
J gene: TRBJ1-1; V gene: TRBV5-1; clone size: -; D gene: -; CDR3 DNA: TGCGCCAGCAGCTTGGAAACAGCTCTGAACACTGAAGCTTTCTTT; CDR3 protein: CASSLETALNTEAFF
J gene: TRBJ1-2; V gene: TRBV7-9; clone size: -; D gene: -; CDR3 DNA: TGTGCCAGCAGCTTACAACAGGGAATCGGCTACACCTTC; CDR3 protein: CASSLQQGIGYTF
J gene: TRBJ1-2; V gene: TRBV10-3; clone size: -; D gene: -; CDR3 DNA: TGTGCCATCAGTCCCGACGGGTCTGGCTACACCTTC; CDR3 protein: CAISPDGSGYTF
J gene: TRBJ1-5; V gene: TRBV28; clone size: -; D gene: -; CDR3 DNA: TGTGCCAGCACAACACAGGGTATTGGGAGCAATCAGCCCCAGCATTTT; CDR3 protein: CASTTQGIGSNQPQHF